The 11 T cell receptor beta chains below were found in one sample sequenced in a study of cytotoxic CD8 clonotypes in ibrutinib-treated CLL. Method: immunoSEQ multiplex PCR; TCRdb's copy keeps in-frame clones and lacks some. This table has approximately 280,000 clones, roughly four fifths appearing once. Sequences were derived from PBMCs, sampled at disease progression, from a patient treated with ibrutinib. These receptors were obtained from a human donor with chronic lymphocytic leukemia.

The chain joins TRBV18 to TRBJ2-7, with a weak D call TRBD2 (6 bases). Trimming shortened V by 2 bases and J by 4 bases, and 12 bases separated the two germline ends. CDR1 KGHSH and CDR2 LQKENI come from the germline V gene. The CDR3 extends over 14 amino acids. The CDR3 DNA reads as TGTGCCAGCTCACCAGTACTCGGGGGATACGAGCAGTACTTC. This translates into CASSPVLGGYEQYF. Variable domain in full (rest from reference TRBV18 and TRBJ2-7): NAGVMQNPRHLVRRRGQEARLRCSPMKGHSHVYWYRQLPEEGLKFMVYLQKENIIDESGMPKERFSAEFPKEGPSILRIQQVVRGDSAAYFCASSPVLGGYEQYFGPGTRLTVT.

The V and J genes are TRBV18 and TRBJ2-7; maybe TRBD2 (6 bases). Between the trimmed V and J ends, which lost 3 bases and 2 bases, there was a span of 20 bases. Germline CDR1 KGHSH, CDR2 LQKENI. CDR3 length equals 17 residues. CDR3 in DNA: TGTGCCAGCTCACCTTCCGCCCCCGGAGGGGCCCCCTACGAGCAGTACTTC. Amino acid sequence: CASSPSAPGGAPYEQYF. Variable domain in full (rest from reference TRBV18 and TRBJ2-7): NAGVMQNPRHLVRRRGQEARLRCSPMKGHSHVYWYRQLPEEGLKFMVYLQKENIIDESGMPKERFSAEFPKEGPSILRIQQVVRGDSAAYFCASSPSAPGGAPYEQYFGPGTRLTVT.

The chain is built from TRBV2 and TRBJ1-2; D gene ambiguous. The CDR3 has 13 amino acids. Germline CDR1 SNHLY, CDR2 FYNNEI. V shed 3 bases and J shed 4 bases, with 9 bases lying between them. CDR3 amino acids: CASSDRIFYGYTF. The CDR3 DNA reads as TGTGCCAGCAGTGATCGGATTTTCTATGGCTACACCTTC.

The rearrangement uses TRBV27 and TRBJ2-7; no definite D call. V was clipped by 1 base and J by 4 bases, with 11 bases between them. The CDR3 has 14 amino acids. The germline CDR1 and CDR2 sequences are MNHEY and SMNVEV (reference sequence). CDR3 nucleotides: TGTGCCAGCAGTTTATTTGGGTGGTCGTACGAGCAGTACTTC. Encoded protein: CASSLFGWSYEQYF.

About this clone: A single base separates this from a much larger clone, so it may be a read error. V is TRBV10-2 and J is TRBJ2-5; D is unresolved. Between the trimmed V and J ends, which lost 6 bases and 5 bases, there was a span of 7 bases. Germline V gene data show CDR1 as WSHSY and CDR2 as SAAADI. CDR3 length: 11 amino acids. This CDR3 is CASSHGETQYF. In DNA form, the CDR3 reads TGCGCCAGCAGCCATGGGGAGACCCAGTACTTC.

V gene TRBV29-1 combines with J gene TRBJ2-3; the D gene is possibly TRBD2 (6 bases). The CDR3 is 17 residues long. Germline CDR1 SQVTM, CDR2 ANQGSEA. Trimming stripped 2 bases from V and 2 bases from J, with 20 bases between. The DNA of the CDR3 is TGCAGCGTTGAACCCCAGGGACTTCCCTCCCCCACAGATACGCAGTATTTT. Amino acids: CSVEPQGLPSPTDTQYF.

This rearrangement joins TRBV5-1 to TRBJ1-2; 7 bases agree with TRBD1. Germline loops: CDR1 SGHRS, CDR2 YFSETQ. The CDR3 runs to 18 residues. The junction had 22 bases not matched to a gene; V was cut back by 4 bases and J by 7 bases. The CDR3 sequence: CASSPSYRGAVQIGGYTF. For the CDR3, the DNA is TGCGCCAGCAGCCCGAGTTACAGGGGCGCAGTCCAAATTGGTGGCTACACCTTC. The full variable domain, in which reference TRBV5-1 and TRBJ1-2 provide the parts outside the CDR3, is KAGVTQTPRYLIKTRGQQVTLSCSPISGHRSVSWYQQTPGQGLQFLFEYFSETQRNKGNFPGRFSGRQFSNSRSEMNVSTLELGDSALYLCASSPSYRGAVQIGGYTFGSGTRLTVV.

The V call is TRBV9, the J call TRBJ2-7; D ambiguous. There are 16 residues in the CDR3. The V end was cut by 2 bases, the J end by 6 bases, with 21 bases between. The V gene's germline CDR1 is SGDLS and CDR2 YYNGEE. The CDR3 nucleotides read TGTGCCAGCAGCGTCCCCGTGTTGGCTTCTTCAGGCGAGCAGTACTTC. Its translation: CASSVPVLASSGEQYF.

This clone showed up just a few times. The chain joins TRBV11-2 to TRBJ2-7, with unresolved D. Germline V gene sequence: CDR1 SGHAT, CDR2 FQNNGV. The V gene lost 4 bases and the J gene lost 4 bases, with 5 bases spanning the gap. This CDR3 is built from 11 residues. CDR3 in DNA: TGTGCCAGCAGCTCAAATTACGAGCAGTACTTC. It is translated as CASSSNYEQYF.

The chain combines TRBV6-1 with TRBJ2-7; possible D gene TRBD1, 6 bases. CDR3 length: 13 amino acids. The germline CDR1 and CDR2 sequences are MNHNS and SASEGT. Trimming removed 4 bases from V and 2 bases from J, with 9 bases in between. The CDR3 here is CASSAQGPYEQYF. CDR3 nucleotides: TGTGCCAGCAGTGCCCAGGGGCCCTACGAGCAGTACTTC.

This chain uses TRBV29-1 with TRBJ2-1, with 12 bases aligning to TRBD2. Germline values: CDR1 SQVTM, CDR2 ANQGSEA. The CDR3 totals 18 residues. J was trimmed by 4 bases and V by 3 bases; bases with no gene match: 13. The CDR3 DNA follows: TGCAGCGTTGACTCTAGCGGGAGGGCGTTCCATCAATACAATGAGCAGTTCTTC. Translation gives CSVDSSGRAFHQYNEQFF.